This record covers a single T cell receptor (beta chain). What it binds is unknown. This specimen belongs to a study of T cell responses to AZD1222 COVID-19 vaccine. The table came from immunoSEQ multiplex PCR; TCRdb's copy has only in-frame clones and leaves some out. The sample lists about 39,000 clones; about nine tenths were seen once. Recipients boosted at about 4 weeks or about 12 weeks are pooled. The CDR3 has 15 residues. After removal of 5 bases from V and 9 bases from J, the junction contained 10 bases not matched to a gene. Germline V lookup: CDR1 SEHNR, CDR2 FQNEAQ (reference sequence). Findings and limits, study-wide: Repertoire samples came only from after the peak T cell response.

Sequenced material: peripheral blood, taken 28 days after the second AZD1222 dose. The TCR originated in an adult who received the AZD1222 COVID-19 vaccine. This chain joins TRBV7-9 and TRBJ2-1; 10 bases fit TRBD2. In DNA form, the CDR3 reads TGTGCCAGCAGCCCCCCCAGCGGGGGGGAAACTGAGCAGTTCTTC. Amino acids: CASSPPSGGETEQFF.